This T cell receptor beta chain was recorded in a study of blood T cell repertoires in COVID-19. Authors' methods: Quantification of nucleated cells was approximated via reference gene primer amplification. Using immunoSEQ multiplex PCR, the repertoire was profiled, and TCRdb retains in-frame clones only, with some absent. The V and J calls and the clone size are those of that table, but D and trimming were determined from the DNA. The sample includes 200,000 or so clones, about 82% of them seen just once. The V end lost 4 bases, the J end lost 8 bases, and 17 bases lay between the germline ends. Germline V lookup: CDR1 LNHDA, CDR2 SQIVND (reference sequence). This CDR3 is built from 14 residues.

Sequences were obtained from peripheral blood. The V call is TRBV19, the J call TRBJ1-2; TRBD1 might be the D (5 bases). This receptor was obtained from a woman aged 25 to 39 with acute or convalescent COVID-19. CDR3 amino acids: CASSSKDNDRGYTF. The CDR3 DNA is TGTGCCAGTAGTAGCAAGGACAATGACCGGGGCTACACCTTC.